This entry lists 3 T cell receptor beta chains sequenced from one sample in a study of T cell repertoires and Cas9 in healthy adults. Here immunoSEQ multiplex PCR was the method, and the copy in TCRdb shows in-frame clones only, minus some. Seen here are tens of thousands of clones, roughly 92% observed once, and the top ten hold roughly 0.78%. The material sequenced was CD4+ effector T cells (CD127+, CD25-, CD137-, CD154-) from PBMCs; culture status not recorded. These receptors all stem from a human donor in good health.

The chain joins TRBV6-6 to TRBJ2-7, with 11 bases lining up with TRBD2. The CDR3 is 15 residues long. Germline values: CDR1 MNHNY, CDR2 SVGAGI (reference sequence). With V trimmed by 6 bases and J by 1 base, 5 bases remained unmatched. The CDR3 region has the DNA TGTGCCAGCAGGCCGGGACTAGCGGCATCCTACGAGCAGTACGTC. Its translation is CASRPGLAASYEQYV.

The chain combines TRBV5-1 with TRBJ2-6; D is unresolved. Trimming left V 0 bases short and J 4 bases short, with 8 bases between. Germline V gene sequence: CDR1 SGHRS, CDR2 YFSETQ. This CDR3 spans 15 amino acids. CDR3 loop: CASSLEQSGANVLTF. The CDR3 DNA sequence: TGCGCCAGCAGCTTGGAACAATCCGGGGCCAACGTCCTGACTTTC.

The V call is TRBV9, the J call TRBJ2-1; D not certain. Germline V lookup: CDR1 SGDLS, CDR2 YYNGEE. This CDR3 comprises 12 residues. Trimming took 2 bases from V and 7 from J, leaving 7 bases between them. CDR3 sequence (DNA): TGTGCCAGCAGCGTGGGGAATAATGAGCAGTTCTTC. It yields the protein CASSVGNNEQFF.